These T cell receptor beta chains were read from a single sample in a study of T cell responses to AZD1222 COVID-19 vaccine. Data came from immunoSEQ multiplex PCR; TCRdb stores just in-frame clones and leaves some out. The data hold about 25,000 clones, with about 86% observed a single time. The sequenced sample was peripheral blood, obtained 28 days after the second AZD1222 dose. These receptors all come from an adult who received the AZD1222 COVID-19 vaccine. CDR3s leave out the opening cysteine and the closing phenylalanine or tryptophan. A D gene is named only where the DNA matches it firmly. Expanded clones get a size class; other rows say once, few or many, or leave the size out.

NA	TRBJ1-6	TRBV2	NA	ASSEAGYNSPLH
NA	TRBJ1-1	TRBV28	NA	ASSLQGLAF
NA	TRBJ1-2	TRBV28	NA	ASSISINYGYT
NA	TRBJ2-7	TRBV5-1	TRBD2	ASSLRASGASVFYEQY
NA	TRBJ1-6	TRBV18	TRBD1	ASSPSTGINSPLH
NA	TRBJ1-2	TRBV20-1	TRBD1	SAGQGGYT
NA	TRBJ1-2	TRBV14	NA	ASSLRDVPWGGYT
NA	TRBJ2-1	TRBV18	NA	ASSPPNRDSYNEQF
NA	TRBJ2-5	TRBV7-9	TRBD1	ASSPPTGESGTGTQY
NA	TRBJ1-1	TRBV20-1	NA	SARSNEAF
NA	TRBJ1-1	TRBV7-9	NA	ASTLYTEAF
NA	TRBJ2-5	TRBV7-2	TRBD1	ASSRDREETQY
NA	TRBJ2-5	TRBV28	NA	ASSFLGGRRVETQY
NA	TRBJ1-6	TRBV7-3	NA	ASSLEGDNSPLH
NA	TRBJ1-1	TRBV19	NA	ASSYGRVNTEAF
NA	TRBJ1-6	TRBV6-1	NA	ASSEGNNSPLH
NA	TRBJ1-1	TRBV19	NA	ASSIWRTEAF
NA	TRBJ2-3	TRBV18	TRBD2	ASSPGTRGGGDTQY
NA	TRBJ1-2	TRBV3-1/TRBV3-2	TRBD1	ASSPRTGKGYT
NA	TRBJ1-5	TRBV27	NA	ASRGGNQPQH
NA	TRBJ2-7	TRBV5-1	NA	ASSSAGGSWEQY
NA	TRBJ2-1	TRBV5-1	NA	ASSLSPSPADEQF
NA	TRBJ2-7	TRBV6-6	NA	ASSYGRYYEQY
few	TRBJ1-6	TRBV19	NA	ASRDSGTPLH
once	TRBJ2-7	TRBV6-1	NA	ASSEFGDNSYEQY
few	TRBJ1-3	TRBV7-2	NA	ASSLSISSGNTIY
NA	TRBJ2-1	TRBV7-9	NA	ASSLSVRLGQF
NA	TRBJ1-4	TRBV27	TRBD1	ASSPRTGEATNEKLF
NA	TRBJ1-1	TRBV5-1	NA	ASSLGVGMNTEAF
NA	TRBJ1-3	TRBV20-1	NA	SASPSHSGNTIY
NA	TRBJ2-5	TRBV24-1	TRBD2	ATSDAALAEETQY
NA	TRBJ1-6	TRBV11-1	NA	ASSHLDNNSPLH
NA	TRBJ2-3	TRBV6-8	NA	ASRTDLGAWTDTQY
NA	TRBJ2-7	TRBV29-1	NA	SVPAEQY
once	TRBJ2-7	TRBV28	NA	ASALLQPGAYGQY
NA	TRBJ2-3	TRBV9	NA	ASTLGQGTSTDTQY
few	TRBJ1-2	TRBV19	TRBD1	ASSEGTANYGYT
NA	TRBJ2-7	TRBV11-1	NA	ASSFEDEQY
NA	TRBJ2-5	TRBV3-1/TRBV3-2	TRBD2	ASSPTSGRGGTQY
NA	TRBJ2-3	TRBV29-1	TRBD1	SVAGGGLVDTQY
NA	TRBJ2-1	TRBV2	TRBD1	ASSPFGQDYNEQF
NA	TRBJ1-2	TRBV11-3	NA	ASSFRTDQSSNYGYT
NA	TRBJ2-3	TRBV7-2	TRBD2	ASSPNIVSGSATQY
NA	TRBJ2-1	TRBV28	NA	ASSLVALNEQF
few	TRBJ2-1	TRBV7-8	TRBD2	ASSPGLAGPYNEQF
few	TRBJ1-1	TRBV7-3	TRBD1	ASSLTGGNTEAF
NA	TRBJ2-7	TRBV18	TRBD1	ASSPPTGTGSYEQY